Listed below are T cell receptor beta chains from one sample, sequenced in a study of Graves' ophthalmopathy and Graves' hyperthyroidism. One entry per CDR3 protein results from TCRdb running MiXCR on the multiplex PCR reads. In the table there are 600,000 to 950,000 distinct CDR3 sequences, roughly 40% of which are singletons. Sequencing used peripheral blood. The receptors here all came from an adult man with Graves' ophthalmopathy. CDR3s include the opening cysteine and the closing phenylalanine or tryptophan.

cdr3_aa: CASPGTGSTGELFF
cdr3_length: 14
v_call: TRBV25-1
j_call: TRBJ2-2

cdr3_aa: CASSTFQGTNSPLHF
cdr3_length: 15
v_call: TRBV9
j_call: TRBJ1-6

cdr3_aa: CSSLPEANYGYTF
cdr3_length: 13
v_call: TRBV29-1
j_call: TRBJ1-2

cdr3_aa: CASSKKQGANTGELFF
cdr3_length: 16
v_call: TRBV25-1
j_call: TRBJ2-2

cdr3_aa: CASSLDSQVYEAFF
cdr3_length: 14
v_call: TRBV11-2
j_call: TRBJ1-1

cdr3_aa: CSAPLAGGTETQYF
cdr3_length: 14
v_call: TRBV20-1
j_call: TRBJ2-5

cdr3_aa: CASSLIAGTGLTGYTF
cdr3_length: 16
v_call: TRBV7-9
j_call: TRBJ1-2

cdr3_aa: CAISESIGANTEAFF
cdr3_length: 15
v_call: TRBV10-3
j_call: TRBJ1-1

cdr3_aa: CSVEGRGSTDTQYF
cdr3_length: 14
v_call: TRBV29-1
j_call: TRBJ2-3

cdr3_aa: CASSPQGGNQETQYF
cdr3_length: 15
v_call: TRBV12-3/TRBV12-4
j_call: TRBJ2-5

cdr3_aa: CASSSTGPEAFF
cdr3_length: 12
v_call: TRBV5-4
j_call: TRBJ1-1

cdr3_aa: CASSDPETGHGQPQHF
cdr3_length: 16
v_call: TRBV24-1
j_call: TRBJ1-5

cdr3_aa: CSGQGDWHEQYF
cdr3_length: 12
v_call: TRBV20-1
j_call: TRBJ2-7

cdr3_aa: CASSARTSGGMNTGELFF
cdr3_length: 18
v_call: TRBV9
j_call: TRBJ2-2

cdr3_aa: CASSLEEAYKQYF
cdr3_length: 13
v_call: TRBV7-8
j_call: TRBJ2-7

cdr3_aa: CASSEFEEAFF
cdr3_length: 11
v_call: TRBV6-5
j_call: TRBJ1-1

cdr3_aa: CASTGVMAEAFF
cdr3_length: 12
v_call: TRBV6-1
j_call: TRBJ1-1

cdr3_aa: CSARDGIKAFF
cdr3_length: 11
v_call: TRBV20-1
j_call: TRBJ1-1

cdr3_aa: CASSTRIGQPQHF
cdr3_length: 13
v_call: TRBV24-1
j_call: TRBJ1-5

cdr3_aa: CASSYSGTQYF
cdr3_length: 11
v_call: TRBV6-6
j_call: TRBJ2-5

cdr3_aa: CATSSDSSSYEQYF
cdr3_length: 14
v_call: TRBV15
j_call: TRBJ2-7

cdr3_aa: CATSRDLDVNTEAFF
cdr3_length: 15
v_call: TRBV15
j_call: TRBJ1-1

cdr3_aa: CASNPRTNRGVGSNQPQHF
cdr3_length: 19
v_call: TRBV7-6
j_call: TRBJ1-5

cdr3_aa: CSGTGGTGDEQYF
cdr3_length: 13
v_call: TRBV29-1
j_call: TRBJ2-7

cdr3_aa: CASSGYSETQYF
cdr3_length: 12
v_call: TRBV14
j_call: TRBJ2-5

cdr3_aa: CSARDHAGNQPQHF
cdr3_length: 14
v_call: TRBV20-1
j_call: TRBJ1-5

cdr3_aa: CSGYWSRGSWETQYF
cdr3_length: 15
v_call: TRBV20-1
j_call: TRBJ2-5

cdr3_aa: CATSSRFGNTEAFF
cdr3_length: 14
v_call: TRBV15
j_call: TRBJ1-1

cdr3_aa: CASSPQGLNGYTF
cdr3_length: 13
v_call: TRBV9
j_call: TRBJ1-2

cdr3_aa: CATSRGFGQGIEKLFF
cdr3_length: 16
v_call: TRBV15
j_call: TRBJ1-4

cdr3_aa: CASSLGGPKLGPKYEQYF
cdr3_length: 18
v_call: TRBV5-4
j_call: TRBJ2-7

cdr3_aa: CASSLSAGTVNTGELFF
cdr3_length: 17
v_call: TRBV5-1
j_call: TRBJ2-2

cdr3_aa: CASTQRPQGADYGYTF
cdr3_length: 16
v_call: TRBV6-6
j_call: TRBJ1-2

cdr3_aa: CASSYENRRQEKLFF
cdr3_length: 15
v_call: TRBV7-2
j_call: TRBJ1-4

cdr3_aa: CASSYRQGGVETQYF
cdr3_length: 15
v_call: TRBV5-6
j_call: TRBJ2-5

cdr3_aa: CASSARSGDGPLHF
cdr3_length: 14
v_call: TRBV10-3
j_call: TRBJ1-6

cdr3_aa: CASSTGTGGYGYTF
cdr3_length: 14
v_call: TRBV7-9
j_call: TRBJ1-2

cdr3_aa: CASSARTLSNTGELFF
cdr3_length: 16
v_call: TRBV12-3/TRBV12-4
j_call: TRBJ2-2

cdr3_aa: CASSIDGTGELFF
cdr3_length: 13
v_call: TRBV2
j_call: TRBJ2-2

cdr3_aa: CASSLSSETQYF
cdr3_length: 12
v_call: TRBV5-1
j_call: TRBJ2-5

cdr3_aa: CASSLTSVNTGGSNYGYTF
cdr3_length: 19
v_call: TRBV5-1
j_call: TRBJ1-2

cdr3_aa: CAIRGFAGQETQYF
cdr3_length: 14
v_call: TRBV10-3
j_call: TRBJ2-5

cdr3_aa: CSVVFRPTYEQYF
cdr3_length: 13
v_call: TRBV29-1
j_call: TRBJ2-7

cdr3_aa: CASREGRVNQPQHF
cdr3_length: 14
v_call: TRBV7-2
j_call: TRBJ1-5

cdr3_aa: CASSEALGGYTF
cdr3_length: 12
v_call: TRBV27
j_call: TRBJ1-2

cdr3_aa: CASSEAKVSYTF
cdr3_length: 12
v_call: TRBV6-1
j_call: TRBJ1-2

cdr3_aa: CASSLTAGAGANVLTF
cdr3_length: 16
v_call: TRBV7-9
j_call: TRBJ2-6

cdr3_aa: CASGGPDSDTQPQHF
cdr3_length: 15
v_call: TRBV25-1
j_call: TRBJ1-5

cdr3_aa: CATHRGLANLNEKLFF
cdr3_length: 16
v_call: TRBV10-3
j_call: TRBJ1-4

cdr3_aa: CASSQESHPEAFF
cdr3_length: 13
v_call: TRBV4-2
j_call: TRBJ1-1

cdr3_aa: CSVATGSYTGELFF
cdr3_length: 14
v_call: TRBV29-1
j_call: TRBJ2-2

cdr3_aa: CASSLEVTGGYYGYTF
cdr3_length: 16
v_call: TRBV7-9
j_call: TRBJ1-2

cdr3_aa: CASRKRTGNTEAYF
cdr3_length: 14
v_call: TRBV7-9
j_call: TRBJ1-1

cdr3_aa: CSVEKDRAGGANVLTF
cdr3_length: 16
v_call: TRBV29-1
j_call: TRBJ2-6

cdr3_aa: CASSLGQGEEKLFF
cdr3_length: 14
v_call: TRBV7-9
j_call: TRBJ1-4

cdr3_aa: CSTDRDTEAFF
cdr3_length: 11
v_call: TRBV29-1
j_call: TRBJ1-1

cdr3_aa: CASSRTSGDYTGELFF
cdr3_length: 16
v_call: TRBV7-9
j_call: TRBJ2-2

cdr3_aa: CSVERALTQYF
cdr3_length: 11
v_call: TRBV29-1
j_call: TRBJ2-5